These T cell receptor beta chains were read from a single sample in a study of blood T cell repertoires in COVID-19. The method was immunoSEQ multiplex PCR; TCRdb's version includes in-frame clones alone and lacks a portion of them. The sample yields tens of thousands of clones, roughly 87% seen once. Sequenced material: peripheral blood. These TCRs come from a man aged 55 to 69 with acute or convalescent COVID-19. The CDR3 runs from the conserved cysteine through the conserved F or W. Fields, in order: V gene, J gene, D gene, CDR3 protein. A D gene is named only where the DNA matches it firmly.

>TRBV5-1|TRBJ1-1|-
CASSLWGGGNTEAFF
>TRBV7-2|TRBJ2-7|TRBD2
CASSLVAGGPGSEQYF
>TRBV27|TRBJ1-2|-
CASRPPVGFGVEGYTF
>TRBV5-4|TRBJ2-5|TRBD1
CASSLGTGKQETQYF
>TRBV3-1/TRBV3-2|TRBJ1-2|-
CASSQVPSSGGYTF
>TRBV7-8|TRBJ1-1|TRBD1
CASSFILGRTGKRAFF
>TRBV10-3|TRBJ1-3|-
CAISAHDQGPGNTIYF
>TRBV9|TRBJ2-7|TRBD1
CASSVGGGGYEQYF
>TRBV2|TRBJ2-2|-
CASSEGAARNTGELFF
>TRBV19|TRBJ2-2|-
CASSMGKPVGELFF
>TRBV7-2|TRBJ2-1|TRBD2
CASSLEPSAGGPRDEQFF
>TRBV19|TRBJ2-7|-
CASSSTGKSYEQYF
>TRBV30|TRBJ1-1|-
CAWSVGQASTEAFF
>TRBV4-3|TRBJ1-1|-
CASSHTGNTEAFF
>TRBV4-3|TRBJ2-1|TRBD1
CASSQTITGGSYNEQFF
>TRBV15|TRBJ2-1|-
CATSRQMAGHIYNEQFF
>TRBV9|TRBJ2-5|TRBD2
CASSPSGASGETQYF
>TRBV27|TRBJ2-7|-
CASSLSTGSGSYEQYF
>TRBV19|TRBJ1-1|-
CASSLQRNTEAFF
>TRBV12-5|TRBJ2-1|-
CASGLVLGQPSYNEQFF
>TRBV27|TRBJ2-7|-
CASSVSLGGGGPSYEQYF
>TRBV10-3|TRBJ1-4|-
CAISEVTGTTNEKLFF
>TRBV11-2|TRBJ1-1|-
CASGPRAFF
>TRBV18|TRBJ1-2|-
CASSPRAQRGASLGYGYTF
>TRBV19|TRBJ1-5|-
CASLQGASSNQPQHF
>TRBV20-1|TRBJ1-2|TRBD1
CSASTRGQGYRYTF
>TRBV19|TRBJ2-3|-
CASSTGQLDTQYF
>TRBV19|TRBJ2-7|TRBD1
CASSPTGDPLYEQYF
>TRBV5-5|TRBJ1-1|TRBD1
CASSLWTGNTEAFF
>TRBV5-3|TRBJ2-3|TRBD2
CARSWSDSGGRTDTQYF
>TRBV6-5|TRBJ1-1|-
CASSLSEGNTEAFF
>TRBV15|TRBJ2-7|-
CATSRAGPIEQYF
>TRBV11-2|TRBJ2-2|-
CASSLIGNRVRTGELFF
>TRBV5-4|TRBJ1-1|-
CASSLVPDTEAFF
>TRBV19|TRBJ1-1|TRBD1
CASSSRQGRGMNTEAFF
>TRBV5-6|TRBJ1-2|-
CASSPPGNHYGYTF
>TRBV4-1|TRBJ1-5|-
CASSQTDRSNQPQHF
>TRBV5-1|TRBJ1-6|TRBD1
CASSSRDSSYNSPLHF
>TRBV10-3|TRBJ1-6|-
CAISESKSSYNSPLHF
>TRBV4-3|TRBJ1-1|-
CASSQDVGGLSNTEAFF
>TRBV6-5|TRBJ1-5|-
CASSSLGAVSNQPQHF
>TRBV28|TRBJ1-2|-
CASSTLQLSGSGYTF
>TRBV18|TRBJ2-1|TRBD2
CASSPQGLAGLEGGFF
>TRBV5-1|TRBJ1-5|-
CASSSLAGGQPQHF
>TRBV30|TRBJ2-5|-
CAWSPKETQYF
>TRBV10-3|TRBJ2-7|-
CAIGTYYEQYF
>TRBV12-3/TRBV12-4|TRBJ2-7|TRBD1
CASTLGQTYEQYF
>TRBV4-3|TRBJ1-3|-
CASSQDSRSSSKNTIYF
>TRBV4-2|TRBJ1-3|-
CASSQGGQGFGNTIYF
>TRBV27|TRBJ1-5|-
CASRVAGNGNQPQHF
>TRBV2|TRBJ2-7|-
CASAGISYEQYF
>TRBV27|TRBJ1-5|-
CASSPRGSNQPQHF
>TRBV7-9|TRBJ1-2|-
CASSSQGPFVGYTF